Listed below are T cell receptor beta chains from one sample, sequenced in a study of shared clonotypes between healthy human individuals. Clones were read by immunoSEQ multiplex PCR, and TCRdb kept only the in-frame ones, dropping some. The sample lists hundreds of thousands of clones, less than 85% occurring once. Material for sequencing was memory CD4+ T cells sorted from blood. The receptors were gathered from a woman aged 30 to 39 in good health. The CDR3 runs from the conserved cysteine through the conserved F or W. D genes are given only for firm matches. Only part of the rows carry a size: once, few, many, or a class if the clone is expanded.

size	D	V	J	DNA	CDR3
-	TRBD2	TRBV4-1	TRBJ2-1	TGCGCCAGCAGCCAGGGGACTAGCGGGAGGGCCCGCCAGGGGAATGAGCAGTTCTTC	CASSQGTSGRARQGNEQFF
-	-	TRBV28	TRBJ2-2	TGTGCCAGCATGGGGGGCGAGCAGAACGGGGAGCTGTTTTTT	CASMGGEQNGELFF
-	TRBD1	TRBV4-1	TRBJ1-4	TGCGCCAGCAGCCGGACAGGACCTAATGAAAAACTGTTTTTT	CASSRTGPNEKLFF
-	-	TRBV9	TRBJ2-3	TGTGCCAGCAGCGCAACCTGGTCGGCGGATACGCAGTATTTT	CASSATWSADTQYF
-	-	TRBV28	TRBJ1-5	TGTGCCAGCAGAGGATACAGGGAGAGCAATCAGCCCCAGCATTTT	CASRGYRESNQPQHF
-	-	TRBV6-1	TRBJ2-7	TGTGCCAGCAGTCAAATGTCCTGGGTACTCCACGAGCAGTACTTC	CASSQMSWVLHEQYF
once	-	TRBV21-1	TRBJ2-2	TGTGCCAGCTGGGACGGGACTAGCGTTTACACCGGGGAGCTGTTTTTT	CASWDGTSVYTGELFF
-	TRBD2	TRBV5-1	TRBJ2-7	TGCGCCAGCAGCATTAGCGGGAGCAGATACGAGCAGTACTTC	CASSISGSRYEQYF
-	-	TRBV5-1	TRBJ2-5	TGCGCCAGCAGCTTGGATAGGGTAGGGTTCGAGACCCAGTACTTC	CASSLDRVGFETQYF
-	TRBD1	TRBV11-2	TRBJ2-7	TGTGCCAGCAGGAAACCGGGGCAGGGGGCGAAAAACGAGCAGTACTTC	CASRKPGQGAKNEQYF
-	-	TRBV5-1	TRBJ1-1	TGCGCCAGCAGCTTGGTCTCTGGATCCCAGCGTACTGAAGCTTTCTTT	CASSLVSGSQRTEAFF
-	-	TRBV28	TRBJ2-5	TGTGCCAGCAGTTTAAGTTGGGGTGGTGGGGAGACCCAGTACTTC	CASSLSWGGGETQYF
-	TRBD2	TRBV7-2	TRBJ2-1	TGTGCCAGCAGCTTGTGGACTAGCGAGTACAATGAGCAGTTCTTC	CASSLWTSEYNEQFF
few	-	TRBV4-1	TRBJ2-3	TGCGCCAGCAGCCAAAGGCCCGACAGGTACACAGATACGCAGTATTTT	CASSQRPDRYTDTQYF
few	-	TRBV6-1	TRBJ2-5	TGTGCCAGCAAGAACCAGGAGGCGGTTTGGGAGACCCAGTACTTC	CASKNQEAVWETQYF
-	TRBD1	TRBV10-3	TRBJ2-5	TGTGCCGCCCAACGGGACAGCCAAGAGACCCAGTACTTC	CAAQRDSQETQYF
-	-	TRBV29-1	TRBJ2-5	TGCAGCGTCTACCGGGGGGCGGGAGAGACCCAGTACTTC	CSVYRGAGETQYF
few	-	TRBV5-5	TRBJ2-7	TGTGCCAGCAGCTTGGGCCCGGGGGCTCCCTACGAGCAGTACTTC	CASSLGPGAPYEQYF
once	-	TRBV10-3	TRBJ2-2	TGTGCCATCAGTGAAGGGTCGCAGGGGAGGATCACCGGGGAGCTGTTTTTT	CAISEGSQGRITGELFF
once	TRBD1	TRBV2	TRBJ2-7	TGTGCCAGCTCCCGGGACAGGACCTACGAGCAGTACTTC	CASSRDRTYEQYF